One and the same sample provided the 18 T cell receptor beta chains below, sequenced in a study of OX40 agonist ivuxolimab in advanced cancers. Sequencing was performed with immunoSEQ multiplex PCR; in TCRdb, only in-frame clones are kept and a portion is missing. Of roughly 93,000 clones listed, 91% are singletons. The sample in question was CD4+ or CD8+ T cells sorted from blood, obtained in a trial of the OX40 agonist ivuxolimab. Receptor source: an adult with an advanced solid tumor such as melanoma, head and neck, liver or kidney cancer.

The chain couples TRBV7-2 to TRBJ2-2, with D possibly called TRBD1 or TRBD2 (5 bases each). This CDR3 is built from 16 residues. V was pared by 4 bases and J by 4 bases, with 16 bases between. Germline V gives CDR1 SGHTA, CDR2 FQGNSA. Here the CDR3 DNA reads TGTGCCAGCAGCTCTTATGGGGGTTTGAGCACCGGGGAGCTGTTTTTT. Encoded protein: CASSSYGGLSTGELFF. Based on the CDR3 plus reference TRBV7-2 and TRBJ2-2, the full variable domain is GAGVSQSPSNKVTEKGKDVELRCDPISGHTALYWYRQSLGQGLEFLIYFQGNSAPDKSGLPSDRFSAERTGGSVSTLTIQRTQQEDSAVYLCASSSYGGLSTGELFFGEGSRLTVL.

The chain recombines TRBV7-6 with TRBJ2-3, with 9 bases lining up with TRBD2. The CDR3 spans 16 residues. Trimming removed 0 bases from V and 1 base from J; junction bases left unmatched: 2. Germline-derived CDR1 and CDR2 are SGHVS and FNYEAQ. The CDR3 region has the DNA TGTGCCAGCAGCTTAGCGATAGCGGGGGGCACAGATACGCAGTATTTT. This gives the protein CASSLAIAGGTDTQYF. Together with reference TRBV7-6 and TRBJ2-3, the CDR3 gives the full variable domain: GAGVSQSPRYKVTKRGQDVALRCDPISGHVSLYWYRQALGQGPEFLTYFNYEAQQDKSGLPNDRFSAERPEGSISTLTIQRTEQRDSAMYRCASSLAIAGGTDTQYFGPGTRLTVL.

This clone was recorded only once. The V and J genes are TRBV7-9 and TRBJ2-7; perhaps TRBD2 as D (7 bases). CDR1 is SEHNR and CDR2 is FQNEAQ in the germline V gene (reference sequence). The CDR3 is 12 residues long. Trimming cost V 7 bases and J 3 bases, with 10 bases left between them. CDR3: CASKGGSYEQYF. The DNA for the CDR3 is TGTGCCAGCAAGGGGGGGAGCTACGAGCAGTACTTC. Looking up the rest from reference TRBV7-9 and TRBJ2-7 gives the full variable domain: DTGVSQNPRHKITKRGQNVTFRCDPISEHNRLYWYRQTLGQGPEFLTYFQNEAQLEKSRLLSDRFSAERPKGSFSTLEIQRTEQGDSAMYLCASKGGSYEQYFGPGTRLTVT.

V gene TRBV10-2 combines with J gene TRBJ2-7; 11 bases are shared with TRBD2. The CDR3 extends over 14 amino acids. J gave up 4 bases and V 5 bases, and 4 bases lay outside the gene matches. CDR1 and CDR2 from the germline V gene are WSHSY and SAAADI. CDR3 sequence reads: CASSTSGRHYEQYF. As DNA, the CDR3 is TGCGCCAGCAGTACTAGCGGGAGACATTACGAGCAGTACTTC.

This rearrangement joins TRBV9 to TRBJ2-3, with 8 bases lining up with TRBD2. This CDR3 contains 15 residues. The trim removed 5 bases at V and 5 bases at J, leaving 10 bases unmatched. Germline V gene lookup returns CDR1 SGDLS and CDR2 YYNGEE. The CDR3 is CASSRAGGIGDTQYF. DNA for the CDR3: TGTGCCAGCAGTAGGGCGGGAGGCATTGGAGATACGCAGTATTTT.

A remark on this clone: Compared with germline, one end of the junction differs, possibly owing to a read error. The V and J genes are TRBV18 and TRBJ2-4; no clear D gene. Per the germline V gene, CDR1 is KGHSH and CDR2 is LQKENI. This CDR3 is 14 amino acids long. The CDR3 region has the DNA TGTGCCAGCTCCCCACTCCGGCAGGAAAACATTCAGTACTTC. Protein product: CASSPLRQENIQYF.

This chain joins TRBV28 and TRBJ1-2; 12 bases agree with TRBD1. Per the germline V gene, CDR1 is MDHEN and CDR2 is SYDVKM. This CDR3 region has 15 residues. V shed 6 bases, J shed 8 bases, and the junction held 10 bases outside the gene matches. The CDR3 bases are TGTGCCAGCAGCACGGCCGGGACAGGGGGCCGGGGCTACACCTTC. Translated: CASSTAGTGGRGYTF.

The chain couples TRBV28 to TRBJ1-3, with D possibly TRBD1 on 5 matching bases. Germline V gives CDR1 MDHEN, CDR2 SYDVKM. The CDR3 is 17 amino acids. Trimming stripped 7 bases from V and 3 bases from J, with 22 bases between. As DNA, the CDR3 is TGTGCCAGCAAACCGGGCGGGGCCGAGTTAATTGGAAACACCATATATTTT. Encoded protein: CASKPGGAELIGNTIYF.

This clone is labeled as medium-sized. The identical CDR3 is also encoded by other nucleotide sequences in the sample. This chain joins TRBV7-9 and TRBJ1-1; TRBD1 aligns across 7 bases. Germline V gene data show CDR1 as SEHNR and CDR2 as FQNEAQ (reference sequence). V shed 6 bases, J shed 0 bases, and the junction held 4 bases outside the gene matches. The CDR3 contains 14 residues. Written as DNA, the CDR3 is TGTGCCAGCAGTGGGGGGACAGTGAACACTGAAGCTTTCTTT. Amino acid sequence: CASSGGTVNTEAFF.

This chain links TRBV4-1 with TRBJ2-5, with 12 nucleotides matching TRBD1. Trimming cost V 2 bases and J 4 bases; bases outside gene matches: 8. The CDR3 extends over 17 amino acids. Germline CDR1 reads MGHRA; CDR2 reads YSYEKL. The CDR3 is CASSQPTGTGGLETQYF. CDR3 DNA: TGCGCCAGCAGCCAACCGACCGGGACAGGGGGCTTAGAGACCCAGTACTTC.

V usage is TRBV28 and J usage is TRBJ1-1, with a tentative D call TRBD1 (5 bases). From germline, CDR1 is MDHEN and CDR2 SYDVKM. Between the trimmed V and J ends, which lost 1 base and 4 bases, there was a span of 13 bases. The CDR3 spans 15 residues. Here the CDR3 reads CASSLYGTGGTEAFF. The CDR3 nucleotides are TGTGCCAGCAGTTTATATGGGACGGGGGGCACTGAAGCTTTCTTT.

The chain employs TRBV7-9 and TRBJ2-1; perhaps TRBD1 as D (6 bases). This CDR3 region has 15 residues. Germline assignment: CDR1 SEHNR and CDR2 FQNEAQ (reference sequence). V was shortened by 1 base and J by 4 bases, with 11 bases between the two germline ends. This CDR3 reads CASSLGGQGYNEQFF. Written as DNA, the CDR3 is TGTGCCAGCAGCTTAGGGGGCCAGGGGTACAATGAGCAGTTCTTC.

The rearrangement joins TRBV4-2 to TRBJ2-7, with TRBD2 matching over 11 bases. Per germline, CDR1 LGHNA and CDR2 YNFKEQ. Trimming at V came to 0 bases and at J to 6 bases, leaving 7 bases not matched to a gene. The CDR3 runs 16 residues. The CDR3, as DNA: TGTGCCAGCAGCCAAGATATCACTAGCGGGAGCGGCGAGCAGTACTTC. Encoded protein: CASSQDITSGSGEQYF.

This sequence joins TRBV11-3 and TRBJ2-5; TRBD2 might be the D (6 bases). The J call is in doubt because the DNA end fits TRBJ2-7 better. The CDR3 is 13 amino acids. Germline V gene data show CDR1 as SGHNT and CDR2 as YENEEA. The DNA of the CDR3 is TGTGCCAGAAAGCGGGCCGGAAGATACGAGCAGTACTTC. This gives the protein CARKRAGRYEQYF.

As DNA, the CDR3 is TGTGCCAGCCAAGGGCAGGGATCTTCCCCCGAGCAGTACTTC. It codes for CASQGQGSSPEQYF. The rearrangement joins TRBV28 to TRBJ2-7; a weak D match, TRBD1 (5 bases). CDR1 MDHEN and CDR2 SYDVKM come from the germline V gene. V was cut by 8 bases and J by 6 bases, with 20 bases left in between. The CDR3 consists of 14 residues.

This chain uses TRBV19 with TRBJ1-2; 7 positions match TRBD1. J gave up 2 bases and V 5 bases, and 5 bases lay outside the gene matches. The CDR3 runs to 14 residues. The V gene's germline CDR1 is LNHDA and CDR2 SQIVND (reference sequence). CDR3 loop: CASSSLQGNYGYTF. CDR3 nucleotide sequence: TGTGCCAGTAGTTCCCTACAGGGGAACTATGGCTACACCTTC.

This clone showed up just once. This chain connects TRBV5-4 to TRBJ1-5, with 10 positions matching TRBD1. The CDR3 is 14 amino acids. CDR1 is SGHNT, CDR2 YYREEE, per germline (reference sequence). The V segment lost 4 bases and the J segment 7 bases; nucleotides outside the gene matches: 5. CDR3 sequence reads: CASSRQGAEQPQHF. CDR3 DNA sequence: TGTGCCAGCAGCCGACAGGGGGCAGAACAGCCCCAGCATTTT.

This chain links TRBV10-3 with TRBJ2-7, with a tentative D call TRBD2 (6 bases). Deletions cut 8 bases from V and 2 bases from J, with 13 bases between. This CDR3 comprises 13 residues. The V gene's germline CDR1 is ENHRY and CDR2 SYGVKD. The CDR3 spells CAIAASDTYEQYF. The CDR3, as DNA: TGTGCCATCGCGGCTAGCGACACCTACGAGCAGTACTTC.